This T cell receptor beta chain was identified in a study of cytomegalovirus exposure and HLA in healthy donors. Trimming removed 4 bases from V and 4 bases from J; junction bases left unmatched: 10. Germline V gives CDR1 SGHNT, CDR2 YYREEE (reference sequence). This CDR3 contains 15 residues. Primers included in the PCR were 60 Vbeta and 13 Jbeta primers. Generated by immunoSEQ multiplex PCR, the TCRdb table keeps only in-frame clones and is missing some. The top ten hold 2.4% of the sample, which has some 82,000 clones, approximately 84% seen once. This chain links TRBV5-4 with TRBJ2-5, with TRBD2 matching over 7 bases. The sample taken for sequencing was PBMCs. The sequence was collected from a woman aged 45-65 years in good health and CMV-seronegative. CDR3 in DNA: TGTGCCAGCAGCAAGCCCGGGACTATAGGAGAGACCCAGTACTTC. Translating it yields CASSKPGTIGETQYF.